Shown below are 18 T cell receptor beta chains from a single sample sequenced in a study of response to subunit inactivated influenza vaccine. TCRdb independently ran MiXCR on the RT-PCR reads; one entry per CDR3 protein. Among 700,000 to 900,000 distinct CDR3 sequences listed, around 20% were seen once. Sequencing used PBMCs from blood, obtained about 5 days after vaccination. Source of these receptors: a man in his forties or fifties who received an inactivated influenza vaccine.

This clonotype was observed at least ten times. The chain recombines TRBV7-9 with TRBJ1-3; D uncertain. Germline CDR1 SEHNR, CDR2 FQNEAQ (reference sequence). The germline V and J ends were trimmed by 6 bases and 3 bases, with 0 bases remaining between them. CDR3 length equals 10 residues. CDR3 nucleotides: TGTGCCAGCAGTGGAAACACCATATATTTT. This sequence encodes CASSGNTIYF.

This clonotype has only a few counts. The genes are TRBV20-1 and TRBJ1-4; D uncertain. Trimming cost V 7 bases and J 0 bases, with 12 bases left between them. CDR3 length equals 14 residues. Germline CDR1 is DFQATT and CDR2 is SNEGSKA (reference sequence). The CDR3 DNA reads TGCAGTGTCTCACCGGGTGCAACTAATGAAAAACTGTTTTTT. It yields the protein CSVSPGATNEKLFF.

This clonotype has a count of ten or more. V and J are TRBV7-9 and TRBJ2-7; perhaps TRBD1 as D (5 bases). The V end lost 3 bases, the J end lost 3 bases, and 15 bases lay between the germline ends. This CDR3 comprises 15 residues. Germline-derived CDR1 and CDR2 are SEHNR and FQNEAQ (reference sequence). CDR3 residues: CASSLAWGRDYEQYF. For the CDR3, the DNA is TGTGCCAGCAGCTTGGCATGGGGCAGGGACTACGAGCAGTACTTC.

This rearrangement joins TRBV29-1 to TRBJ2-4, with 8 nucleotides matching TRBD1. This CDR3 comprises 11 residues. The J segment lost 9 bases and the V segment lost 7 bases, leaving 5 bases of the junction unmatched. CDR1 is SQVTM, CDR2 ANQGSEA, per germline. The CDR3 DNA follows: TGCAGCGCCATGACAGGGGCCATTCAGTACTTC. Amino acid sequence: CSAMTGAIQYF.

The CDR3 here is CASSLGRGSDTQYF. The CDR3 region has the DNA TGCGCCAGCAGCTTGGGAAGGGGGTCAGATACGCAGTATTTT. The genes are TRBV5-1 and TRBJ2-3; a weak D match, TRBD1 (6 bases). CDR1 is SGHRS, CDR2 YFSETQ, per germline. The CDR3 spans 14 residues. V dropped 0 bases and J dropped 4 bases, with 9 bases sitting between them.

This clonotype was counted a few times. The chain combines TRBV12-3 or TRBV12-4 with TRBJ1-5; D remains unclear. With 1 base removed from V and 1 base from J, the gap between germline ends came to 11 bases. CDR3 length: 16 residues. Here the CDR3 reads CASSLGPRSSNQPQHF. CDR3 coding DNA: TGTGCCAGCAGTTTAGGCCCCCGATCCAGCAATCAGCCCCAGCATTTT.

The chain couples TRBV9 to TRBJ2-1, with D tentatively TRBD2 (5 bases). V lost 3 bases to trimming and J lost 4 bases, with 14 bases between them. There are 15 residues in the CDR3. CDR1 and CDR2 (germline): SGDLS, YYNGEE. CDR3 amino acids: CASSGKQRIYNEQFF. The CDR3 region has the DNA TGTGCCAGCAGCGGGAAACAGCGGATTTACAATGAGCAGTTCTTC.

This clonotype has only a few counts. J is TRBJ2-3 and V is TRBV29-1; 13 bases match TRBD2. After removal of 5 bases from V and 2 bases from J, the junction contained 7 bases not matched to a gene. The CDR3 runs 16 residues. Germline CDR1 reads SQVTM; CDR2 reads ANQGSEA. Here the CDR3 reads CSVSRTSGSITDTQYF. CDR3 coding DNA: TGCAGCGTTTCACGGACTAGCGGGAGCATCACAGATACGCAGTATTTT.

This clonotype was found many times. This sequence joins TRBV29-1 and TRBJ2-7; 8 bases are a match to TRBD2. CDR3 length: 13 amino acids. V gave up 7 bases and J gave up 4 bases; unmatched junction bases: 9. From germline, CDR1 is SQVTM and CDR2 ANQGSEA. DNA of the CDR3: TGCAGCGGTGGCGGGAGGTCGACATACGAGCAGTACTTC. It codes for CSGGGRSTYEQYF.

The V call is TRBV14, the J call TRBJ2-1, with D maybe TRBD2 (6 bases). This CDR3 comprises 15 residues. Trimming pared 1 base from V and 9 bases from J, leaving 16 bases between. The V gene's germline CDR1 is SGHDN and CDR2 FVKESK. The CDR3 here is CASSQASELVPEQFF. The CDR3 DNA sequence: TGTGCCAGCAGCCAAGCTAGCGAGCTGGTTCCTGAGCAGTTCTTC.

The V and J genes are TRBV10-2 and TRBJ2-7; D possibly corresponds to TRBD2 (5 bases). Looked up from germline, CDR1 is WSHSY and CDR2 is SAAADI. CDR3 size: 13 residues. Trimming removed 4 bases from V and 3 bases from J, with 10 bases in between. For the CDR3, the DNA is TGCGCCAGCAGTGTAAGAGAGGGCTACGAGCAGTACTTC. Translation gives CASSVREGYEQYF.

With regard to this clonotype: At one boundary the junction diverges from the germline segment, which might be a read error. The rearrangement joins TRBV12-3 or TRBV12-4 to TRBJ2-7, with D possibly called TRBD1 or TRBD2 (5 bases each). This CDR3 is 14 amino acids long. In nucleotides, the CDR3 is TGTGACAGCAGTTTAGGGCTTCCGGGACGGGAGCAGTACTTC. This translates into CDSSLGLPGREQYF.

The sample holds a few counts of this clonotype. The V call is TRBV24-1, the J call TRBJ2-6; 9 bases agree with TRBD1. CDR3 length: 16 amino acids. Germline CDR1 and CDR2: KGHDR and SFDVKD. With V trimmed by 6 bases and J by 2 bases, 4 bases remained unmatched. The CDR3 spells CATSPGTGPGANVLTF. The CDR3 DNA sequence: TGTGCCACCAGTCCGGGGACAGGGCCTGGGGCCAACGTCCTGACTTTC.

The chain uses TRBV6-2 or TRBV6-3 and TRBJ2-7; D may match TRBD1 or TRBD2 (5 bases each). V was clipped by 3 bases and J by 6 bases, with 24 bases between them. In germline, CDR1 is MNHEY, CDR2 SVGEGT. CDR3 size: 17 residues. The chain's CDR3 is CASSYLSGTRPHAEQYF. The CDR3 DNA sequence: TGTGCCAGCAGTTATCTCTCTGGGACCCGGCCCCATGCCGAGCAGTACTTC.

About this clonotype: This may be a read error, as it is one base from a much larger clone. The chain has TRBV6-5 and TRBJ2-7; a weak D match, TRBD2 (5 bases). From germline, CDR1 is MNHEY and CDR2 SVGAGI. This CDR3 region has 14 residues. The CDR3 sequence: CASGYSGKAYEQYF. CDR3 DNA sequence: TGTGCCAGCGGTTACTCGGGGAAGGCCTACGAGCAGTACTTC.

The chain recombines TRBV7-9 with TRBJ2-1; the match to TRBD2 covers 11 bases. V lost 5 bases to trimming and J lost 6 bases; unmatched junction nucleotides: 6. The CDR3 extends over 15 amino acids. Germline assignment: CDR1 SEHNR and CDR2 FQNEAQ (reference sequence). CDR3 coding DNA: TGTGCCAGCAGCCAACTAGCGGGGGCCCGCAATGAGCAGTTCTTC. Amino acid sequence: CASSQLAGARNEQFF.

This clonotype was seen at least ten times. This chain connects TRBV5-1 to TRBJ2-3, with TRBD1 identical over 10 bases. Trimming at V came to 3 bases and at J to 4 bases, leaving 2 bases not matched to a gene. Per germline, CDR1 SGHRS and CDR2 YFSETQ. This CDR3 has 14 amino acids. The CDR3 loop reads CASSWGTGADTQYF. DNA for the CDR3: TGCGCCAGCAGCTGGGGGACAGGGGCAGATACGCAGTATTTT.

The CDR3 here is CASSPHLAGGIFAEAFF. CDR3 bases: TGCGCCAGCAGCCCCCACCTGGCCGGGGGGATTTTCGCTGAAGCTTTCTTT. The rearrangement uses TRBV4-3 and TRBJ1-1, with a possible D match to TRBD1 (5 bases). CDR1 and CDR2 (germline): LGHNA, YSLEER. V was cut by 4 bases and J by 6 bases, with 24 bases left in between. CDR3 length equals 17 residues.